The sequence of this T cell receptor (beta chain) was determined in a study of blood T cell repertoires in COVID-19. Study-wide context: Samples representing acute and convalescent COVID-19 were sourced from the United States, Italy and Spain. PBMCs, B-cell-depleted T cells, or T cells were the source of the cDNA or gDNA that made up the material.

Authors' analysis steps: Nucleated cell counts were estimated from reference gene primer amplification. Using immunoSEQ multiplex PCR, the repertoire was profiled, and TCRdb retains in-frame clones only, with some absent. V and J calls and clone size are as listed in that table; D and trimming were resolved from the DNA. In the table there are around 93,000 clones, 77% of which are singletons. Germline values: CDR1 SGHRS, CDR2 YFSETQ. Unmatched junction bases numbered 12, after V lost 4 bases and J lost 6 bases. This CDR3 spans 15 amino acids. The origin of this receptor is a woman of 80 years or more with acute or convalescent COVID-19. The chain combines TRBV5-1 with TRBJ1-2; TRBD1 matches at 7 bases. The sequencing input was peripheral blood. This chain's CDR3 is CASSPRYGGGNGYTF. The CDR3 DNA sequence: TGCGCCAGCAGCCCACGATATGGAGGGGGCAATGGCTACACCTTC.